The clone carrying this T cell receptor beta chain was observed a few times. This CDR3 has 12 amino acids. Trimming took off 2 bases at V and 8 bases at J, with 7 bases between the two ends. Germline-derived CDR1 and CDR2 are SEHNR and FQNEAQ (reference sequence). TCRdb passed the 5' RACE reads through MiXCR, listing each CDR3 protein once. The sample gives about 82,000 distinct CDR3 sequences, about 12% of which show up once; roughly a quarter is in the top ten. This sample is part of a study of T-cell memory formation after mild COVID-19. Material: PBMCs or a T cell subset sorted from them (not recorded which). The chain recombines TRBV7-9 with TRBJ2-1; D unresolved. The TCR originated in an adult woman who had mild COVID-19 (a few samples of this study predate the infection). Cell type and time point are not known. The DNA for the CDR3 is TGTGCCAGCAGCTTAATCGGCTATGAGCAGTTCTTC. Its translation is CASSLIGYEQFF.